The 6 T cell receptor beta chains presented below share a single source sample, sequenced in a study of PD-1 blockade in classical Hodgkin lymphoma. Stated time point: cycle 4 day 1 (C4D1), after 6 weeks of nivolumab. Each patient relapsed following autologous stem cell transplantation, and prior brentuximab vedotin exposure differed. Data came from immunoSEQ multiplex PCR; TCRdb stores just in-frame clones and leaves some out. The data contain roughly 60,000 clones, about 90% of them singletons. The sample here was peripheral blood mononuclear cells (PBMCs), taken before the fourth cycle of nivolumab. The receptors here all came from a human donor with classical Hodgkin lymphoma.

This clone was observed once. The J gene is TRBJ2-7, the V gene TRBV6-5; D may be TRBD1 or TRBD2 (6 bases each). This CDR3 contains 13 residues. The germline CDR1 and CDR2 sequences are MNHEY and SVGAGI. V lost 10 bases, J lost 7 bases, and 20 bases lay in between. DNA for the CDR3: TGTGCCACCCGTCTGTCGGGGGCGAGGGAGCAGTACTTC. Protein product: CATRLSGAREQYF.

The J gene is TRBJ1-3, the V gene TRBV30; no reliable D call. The CDR3 extends over 12 amino acids. V was clipped by 0 bases and J by 3 bases, with 3 bases between them. Looked up from germline, CDR1 is GTSNPN and CDR2 is SVGIG (reference sequence). The CDR3 loop reads CAWSVFGNTIYF. The CDR3 nucleotides read TGTGCCTGGAGTGTATTTGGAAACACCATATATTTT.

This clone was counted between two and nine times. V gene TRBV6-5 combines with J gene TRBJ1-1, with D perhaps matching TRBD1 (5 bases). This CDR3 is 13 amino acids long. Germline V gene sequence: CDR1 MNHEY, CDR2 SVGAGI. Trimming removed 4 bases at V and 7 bases at J, with 13 bases between. The CDR3 DNA follows: TGTGCCAGCAGTTCTTTCAGGGCCCATGAAGCTTTCTTT. Protein sequence: CASSSFRAHEAFF.

This clone showed up just once. The rearrangement uses TRBV27 and TRBJ1-5; 9 nucleotides match TRBD1. The CDR3 totals 14 residues. Trimming removed 5 bases from V and 7 bases from J; junction bases left unmatched: 6. Germline V gene sequence: CDR1 MNHEY, CDR2 SMNVEV (reference sequence). CDR3 in amino acids: CASSMDRGGQPQHF. In DNA form, the CDR3 reads TGTGCCAGCAGTATGGACAGGGGTGGGCAGCCCCAGCATTTT.

For the CDR3, the DNA is TGTGCCAGCAGTTATTTGGGGGGTTCACCCCTCCACTTT. This encodes CASSYLGGSPLHF. The gene calls are TRBV6-6 and TRBJ1-6; D is perhaps TRBD1 (5 bases). There are 13 residues in the CDR3. Trimming removed 3 bases at V and 9 bases at J, with 9 bases between. Germline CDR1 MNHNY, CDR2 SVGAGI (reference sequence).

CDR3 residues: CSVGPTDNEQFF. The CDR3 bases are TGCAGCGTTGGACCCACGGACAATGAGCAGTTCTTC. V gene TRBV29-1 combines with J gene TRBJ2-1; D gene unclear. Germline CDR1 is SQVTM and CDR2 is ANQGSEA. The CDR3 loop spans 12 amino acids. V was shortened by 4 bases and J by 5 bases, with 9 bases between the two germline ends.